Each of the 9 T cell receptor beta chains below was sequenced from the same sample in a study of T cell responses to AZD1222 COVID-19 vaccine. Sequencing was performed with immunoSEQ multiplex PCR; in TCRdb, only in-frame clones are kept and a portion is missing. Of about 130,000 clones listed, over 75% were seen once; the top ten hold about 6%. The material was peripheral blood, obtained on day 0 of AZD1222 vaccination. These receptors came from an adult in good health.

The V call is TRBV4-3, the J call TRBJ2-7; D is undetermined. Germline values: CDR1 LGHNA, CDR2 YSLEER. This CDR3 contains 14 residues. V lost 2 bases, J lost 2 bases, and 10 bases lay in between. CDR3 region: CASSQNWQTYEQYF. The CDR3 nucleotides are TGCGCCAGCAGCCAAAATTGGCAGACCTACGAGCAGTACTTC.

This clone was counted only a few times. CDR3 DNA sequence: TGTGCCAGTAGTATCCAGGCCGGGACAGGGACCGTCTCACCCCTCCACTTT. This encodes CASSIQAGTGTVSPLHF. The V and J genes are TRBV19 and TRBJ1-6; 9 bases align to TRBD1. Germline lookup yields CDR1 LNHDA and CDR2 SQIVND (reference sequence). Losses at the gene ends were 3 bases for V and 10 bases for J; bases not matched to a gene: 13. The CDR3 has 17 amino acids.

V usage is TRBV13 and J usage is TRBJ2-7, with 7 positions matching TRBD1. The V segment lost 6 bases and the J segment 2 bases; nucleotides outside the gene matches: 10. CDR3 length: 15 amino acids. Per germline, CDR1 PRHDT and CDR2 FYEKMQ (reference sequence). The CDR3 region has the DNA TGTGCCAGCAGTAGAACATCCGGGACAGCCTACGAGCAGTACTTC. As protein: CASSRTSGTAYEQYF.

V gene TRBV5-5 combines with J gene TRBJ2-7; the D gene is possibly TRBD2 (6 bases). The CDR3 is made up of 13 amino acids. From germline, CDR1 is SGHKS and CDR2 YYEKEE (reference sequence). Trimming removed 4 bases from V and 4 bases from J, with 12 bases in between. DNA for the CDR3: TGTGCCAGCAGCGGCGGGGTAGCTTACGAGCAGTACTTC. As protein: CASSGGVAYEQYF.

The J gene is TRBJ1-1, the V gene TRBV6-5; D is uncertain. V was pared by 0 bases and J by 0 bases, with 5 bases between. The CDR3 runs 14 residues. Per the germline V gene, CDR1 is MNHEY and CDR2 is SVGAGI. CDR3 sequence reads: CASSYSRLNTEAFF. CDR3 coding DNA: TGTGCCAGCAGTTACTCGCGACTGAACACTGAAGCTTTCTTT.

This chain joins TRBV28 and TRBJ1-4; no definite D call. The germline gives CDR1 MDHEN, CDR2 SYDVKM. CDR3 length: 14 amino acids. The V gene lost 6 bases and the J gene lost 6 bases, with 14 bases spanning the gap. As DNA, the CDR3 is TGTGCCAGCAGCCGCTTAAGGGAGGATGAAAAACTGTTTTTT. It specifies CASSRLREDEKLFF. Filled out from reference TRBV28 and TRBJ1-4, the complete variable domain reads DVKVTQSSRYLVKRTGEKVFLECVQDMDHENMFWYRQDPGLGLRLIYFSYDVKMKEKGDIPEGYSVSREKKERFSLILESASTNQTSMYLCASSRLREDEKLFFGSGTQLSVL.

The chain uses TRBV12-3 or TRBV12-4 and TRBJ1-5, with unresolved D. The CDR3 sequence is 12 residues long. Trimming stripped 3 bases from V and 7 bases from J, with 7 bases between. The CDR3 region is CASSFGWQPQHF. The CDR3 DNA reads TGTGCCAGCAGTTTTGGTTGGCAGCCCCAGCATTTT.

The gene calls are TRBV3-1 (or the pseudogene TRBV3-2) and TRBJ2-1, with D possibly matching TRBD2 (6 bases). Trimming pared 2 bases from V and 7 bases from J, leaving 18 bases between. The CDR3 contains 16 residues. In germline, CDR1 is LGHDT, CDR2 YNNKEL (reference sequence). The CDR3 coding sequence is TGTGCCAGCAGCCAATGGACGGGAGCGGGCGGGAATGAGCAGTTCTTC. Protein product: CASSQWTGAGGNEQFF.

The J gene is TRBJ1-4, the V gene TRBV11-2; 7 bases are a match to TRBD1. Trimming at V came to 5 bases and at J to 7 bases, leaving 4 bases not matched to a gene. The germline gives CDR1 SGHAT, CDR2 FQNNGV. The CDR3 runs 13 residues. The CDR3 nucleotides are TGTGCCAGCAGCACCCGGGACAGTGAAAAACTGTTTTTT. It encodes CASSTRDSEKLFF.